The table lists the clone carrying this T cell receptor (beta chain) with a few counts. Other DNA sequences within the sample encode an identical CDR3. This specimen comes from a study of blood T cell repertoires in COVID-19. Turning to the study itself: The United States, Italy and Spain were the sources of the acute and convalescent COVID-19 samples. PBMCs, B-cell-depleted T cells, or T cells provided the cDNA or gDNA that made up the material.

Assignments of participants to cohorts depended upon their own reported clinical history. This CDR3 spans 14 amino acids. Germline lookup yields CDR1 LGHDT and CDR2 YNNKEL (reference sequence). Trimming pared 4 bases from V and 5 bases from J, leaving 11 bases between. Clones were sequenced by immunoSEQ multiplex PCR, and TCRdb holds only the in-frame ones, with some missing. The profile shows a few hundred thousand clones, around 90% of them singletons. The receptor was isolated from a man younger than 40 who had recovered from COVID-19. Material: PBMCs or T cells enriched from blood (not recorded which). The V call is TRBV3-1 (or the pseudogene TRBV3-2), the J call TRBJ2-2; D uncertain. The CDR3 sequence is CASSLTGGTGELFF. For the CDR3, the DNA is TGTGCCAGCAGCCTAACGGGTGGAACCGGGGAGCTGTTTTTT.